The clone carrying this T cell receptor beta chain showed up many times. Its antigen is still unknown. J gave up 9 bases and V 3 bases, and 5 bases lay outside the gene matches. Germline V CDR1 and CDR2: MNHEY, SVGAGI. This CDR3 is 14 amino acids long. The library was built from roughly 400 ng RNA with molecular barcoded adaptors for alpha/delta and beta/gamma chains. TCRdb re-derived calls from the reads in MiXCR, one entry per CDR3 protein. The table lists some 25,000 distinct CDR3 sequences, under 25% of them singletons, with under 20% in the top ten. This sample is part of a study of read filtering for tumor transcriptome and immune sequencing. Study-wide context: Patients were about 17 male and some 15 female, mean age 65.9 years, range roughly 47 to 85. After DNase treatment, RNA was made into whole-transcriptome libraries.

Study-level points and caveats: Dropping single-read clonotypes raised IR-seq and RNA-seq shared-clonotype correlation. This fraction held mixed bone marrow immune cells after CD138-negative sorting.

The sequence was obtained from a donor at least 40 years old with multiple myeloma. The chain employs TRBV6-5 and TRBJ2-1; 10 positions agree with TRBD2. Input material: a population of CD138-negative cells sorted from bone marrow. The CDR3 region is CASSYLGLAFEQFF. The CDR3 DNA follows: TGTGCCAGCAGTTATCTGGGACTAGCGTTTGAGCAGTTCTTC.